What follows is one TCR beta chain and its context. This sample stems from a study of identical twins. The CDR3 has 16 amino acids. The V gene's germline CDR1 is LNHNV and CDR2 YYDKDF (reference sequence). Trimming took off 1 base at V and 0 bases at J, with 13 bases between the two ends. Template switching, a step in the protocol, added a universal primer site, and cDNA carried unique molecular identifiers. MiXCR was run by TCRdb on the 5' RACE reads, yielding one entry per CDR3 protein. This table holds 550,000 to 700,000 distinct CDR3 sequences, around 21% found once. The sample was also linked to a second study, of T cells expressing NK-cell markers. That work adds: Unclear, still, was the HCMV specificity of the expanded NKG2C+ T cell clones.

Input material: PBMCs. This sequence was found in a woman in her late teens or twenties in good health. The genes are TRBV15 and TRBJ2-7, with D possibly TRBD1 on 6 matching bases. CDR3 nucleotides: TGTGCCACCAGCAGAGGTATTGAACAGGGCTCCTACGAGCAGTACTTC. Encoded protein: CATSRGIEQGSYEQYF.